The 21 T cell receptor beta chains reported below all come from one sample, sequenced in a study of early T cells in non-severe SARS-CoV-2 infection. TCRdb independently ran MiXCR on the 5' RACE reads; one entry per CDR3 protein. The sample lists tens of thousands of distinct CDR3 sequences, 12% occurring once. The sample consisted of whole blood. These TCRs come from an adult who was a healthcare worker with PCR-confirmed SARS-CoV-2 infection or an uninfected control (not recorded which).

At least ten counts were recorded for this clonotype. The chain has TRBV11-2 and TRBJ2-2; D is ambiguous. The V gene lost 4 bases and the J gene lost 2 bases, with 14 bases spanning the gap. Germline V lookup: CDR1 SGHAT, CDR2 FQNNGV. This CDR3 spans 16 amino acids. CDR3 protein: CASSSGSLLNTGELFF. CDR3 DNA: TGTGCCAGCAGCTCTGGTAGTCTACTAAACACCGGGGAGCTGTTTTTT.

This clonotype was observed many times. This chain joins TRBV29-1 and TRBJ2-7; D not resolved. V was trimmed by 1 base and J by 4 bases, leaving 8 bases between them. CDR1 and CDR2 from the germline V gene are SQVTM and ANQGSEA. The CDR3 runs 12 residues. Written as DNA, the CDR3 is TGCAGCGTTGAAGTGGCCCGGTACGAGCAGTACTTC. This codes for CSVEVARYEQYF.

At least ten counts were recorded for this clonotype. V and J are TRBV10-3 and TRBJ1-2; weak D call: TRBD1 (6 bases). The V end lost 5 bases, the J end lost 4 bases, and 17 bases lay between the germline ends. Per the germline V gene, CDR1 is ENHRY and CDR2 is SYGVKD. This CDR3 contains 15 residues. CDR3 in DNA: TGTGCCATCAGTCACCTCGGGACACAAGTCTATGGCTACACCTTC. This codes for CAISHLGTQVYGYTF.

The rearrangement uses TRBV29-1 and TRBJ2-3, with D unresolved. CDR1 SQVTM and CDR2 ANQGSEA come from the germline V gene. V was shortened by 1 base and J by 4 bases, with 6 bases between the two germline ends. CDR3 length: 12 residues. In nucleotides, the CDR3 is TGCAGCGTTGAAGGGGTCTCAGATACGCAGTATTTT. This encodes CSVEGVSDTQYF.

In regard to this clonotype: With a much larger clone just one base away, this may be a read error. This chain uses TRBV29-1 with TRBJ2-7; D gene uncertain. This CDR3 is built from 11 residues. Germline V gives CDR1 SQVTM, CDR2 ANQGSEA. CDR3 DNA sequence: TGCAGCGGTCTTAGAGCCTACAAGCAGTACTTC. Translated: CSGLRAYKQYF.

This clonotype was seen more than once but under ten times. In nucleotides, the CDR3 is TGTGCCAGCAGCAGTGGACTAGCGGGTGGCACAGATACGCAGTATTTT. Translating it yields CASSSGLAGGTDTQYF. The chain couples TRBV6-1 to TRBJ2-3, with 11 bases identical to TRBD2. Looked up from germline, CDR1 is MNHNS and CDR2 is SASEGT. V was clipped by 6 bases and J by 1 base; unmatched bases: 6. The CDR3 sequence is 16 residues long.

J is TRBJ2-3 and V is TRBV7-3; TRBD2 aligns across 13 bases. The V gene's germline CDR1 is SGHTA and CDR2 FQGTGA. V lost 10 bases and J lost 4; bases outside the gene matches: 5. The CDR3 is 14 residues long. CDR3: CATGLAGAPDTQYF. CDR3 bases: TGTGCCACCGGACTAGCGGGAGCTCCAGATACGCAGTATTTT. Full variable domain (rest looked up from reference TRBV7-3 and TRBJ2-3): GAGVSQTPSNKVTEKGKYVELRCDPISGHTALYWYRQSLGQGPEFLIYFQGTGAADDSGLPNDRFFAVRPEGSVSTLKIQRTERGDSAVYLCATGLAGAPDTQYFGPGTRLTVL.

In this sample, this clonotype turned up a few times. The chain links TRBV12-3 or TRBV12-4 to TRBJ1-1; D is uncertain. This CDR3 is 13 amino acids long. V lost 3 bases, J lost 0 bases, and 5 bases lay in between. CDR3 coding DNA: TGTGCCAGCAGTTTGAGGATGAACACTGAAGCTTTCTTT. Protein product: CASSLRMNTEAFF.

The CDR3 nucleotides are TGTGCCAGCAGCTTGGTAATCGGGAGGAACAACAATGAGCAGTTCTTC. Translated, it gives CASSLVIGRNNNEQFF. This chain links TRBV5-6 with TRBJ2-1; 7 bases map to TRBD2. The CDR3 consists of 16 residues. CDR1 is SGHDT and CDR2 is YYEEEE in the germline V gene. The J segment lost 5 bases and the V segment lost 0 bases, leaving 8 bases of the junction unmatched.

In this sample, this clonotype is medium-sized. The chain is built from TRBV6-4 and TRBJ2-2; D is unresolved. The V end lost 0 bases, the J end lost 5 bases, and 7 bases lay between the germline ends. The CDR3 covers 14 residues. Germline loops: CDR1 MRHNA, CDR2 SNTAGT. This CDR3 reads CASSDSSTTGELFF. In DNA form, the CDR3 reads TGTGCCAGCAGTGACTCTTCGACTACCGGGGAGCTGTTTTTT.

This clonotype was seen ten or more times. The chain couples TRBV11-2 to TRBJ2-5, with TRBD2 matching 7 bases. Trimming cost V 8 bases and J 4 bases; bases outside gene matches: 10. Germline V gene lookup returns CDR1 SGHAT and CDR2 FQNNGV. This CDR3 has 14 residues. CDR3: CASHWGGAGETQYF. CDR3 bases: TGTGCCAGCCACTGGGGAGGGGCGGGAGAGACCCAGTACTTC.

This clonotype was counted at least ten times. The CDR3 DNA reads TGCAGTGCTAGCAAGGGACTAGCGGGAGGGCCCTGGTCCTACGAGCAGTACTTC. This sequence encodes CSASKGLAGGPWSYEQYF. This sequence joins TRBV20-1 and TRBJ2-7; 16 bases line up with TRBD2. With V trimmed by 3 bases and J by 1 base, 9 bases remained unmatched. The CDR3 runs 18 residues. From germline, CDR1 is DFQATT and CDR2 SNEGSKA (reference sequence).

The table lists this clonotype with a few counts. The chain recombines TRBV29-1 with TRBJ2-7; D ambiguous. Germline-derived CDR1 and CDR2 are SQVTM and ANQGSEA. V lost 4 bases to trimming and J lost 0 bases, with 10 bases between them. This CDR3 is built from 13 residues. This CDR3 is CSVGSSSSYEQYF. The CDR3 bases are TGCAGCGTTGGGTCTTCATCCTCCTACGAGCAGTACTTC.

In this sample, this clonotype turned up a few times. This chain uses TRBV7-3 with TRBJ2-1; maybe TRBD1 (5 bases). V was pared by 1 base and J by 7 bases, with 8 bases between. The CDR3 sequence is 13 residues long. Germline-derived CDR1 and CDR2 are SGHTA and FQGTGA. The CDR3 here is CASSLSSGNEQFF. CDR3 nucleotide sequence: TGTGCCAGCAGCTTAAGTTCAGGGAATGAGCAGTTCTTC. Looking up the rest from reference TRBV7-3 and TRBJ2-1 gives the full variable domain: GAGVSQTPSNKVTEKGKYVELRCDPISGHTALYWYRQSLGQGPEFLIYFQGTGAADDSGLPNDRFFAVRPEGSVSTLKIQRTERGDSAVYLCASSLSSGNEQFFGPGTRLTVL.

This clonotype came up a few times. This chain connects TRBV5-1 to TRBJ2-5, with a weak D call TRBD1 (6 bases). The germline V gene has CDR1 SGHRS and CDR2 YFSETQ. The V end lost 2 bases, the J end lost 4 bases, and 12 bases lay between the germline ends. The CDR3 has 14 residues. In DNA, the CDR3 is TGCGCCAGCAGCTTCGACAGGTCCCCAGAGACCCAGTACTTC. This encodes CASSFDRSPETQYF.

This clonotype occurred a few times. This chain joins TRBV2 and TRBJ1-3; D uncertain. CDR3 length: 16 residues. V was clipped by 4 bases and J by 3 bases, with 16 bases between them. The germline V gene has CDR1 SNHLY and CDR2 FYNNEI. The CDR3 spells CASSVSRGFGGNTIYF. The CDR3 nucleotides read TGTGCCAGCAGTGTCTCCCGAGGGTTCGGTGGAAACACCATATATTTT.

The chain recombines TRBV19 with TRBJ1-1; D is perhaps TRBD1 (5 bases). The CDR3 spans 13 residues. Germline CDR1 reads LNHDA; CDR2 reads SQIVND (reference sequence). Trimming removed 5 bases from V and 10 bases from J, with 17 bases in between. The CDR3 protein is CASSLRDQGRAFF. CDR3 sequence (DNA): TGTGCCAGTAGTCTCCGGGACCAGGGTCGAGCTTTCTTT.

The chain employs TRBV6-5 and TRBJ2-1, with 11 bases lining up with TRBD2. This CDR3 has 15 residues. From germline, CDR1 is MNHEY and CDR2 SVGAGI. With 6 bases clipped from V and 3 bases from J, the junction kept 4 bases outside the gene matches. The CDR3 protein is CASSDGTSGYNEQFF. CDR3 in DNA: TGTGCCAGCAGCGATGGGACTAGCGGCTACAATGAGCAGTTCTTC.

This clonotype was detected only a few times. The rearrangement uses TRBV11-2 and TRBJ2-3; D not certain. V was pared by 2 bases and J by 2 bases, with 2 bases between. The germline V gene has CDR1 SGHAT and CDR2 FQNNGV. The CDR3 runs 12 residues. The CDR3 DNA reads TGTGCCAGCAGCTTAATCACAGATACGCAGTATTTT. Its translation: CASSLITDTQYF. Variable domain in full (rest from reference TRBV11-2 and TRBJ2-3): EAGVAQSPRYKIIEKRQSVAFWCNPISGHATLYWYQQILGQGPKLLIQFQNNGVVDDSQLPKDRFSAERLKGVDSTLKIQPAKLEDSAVYLCASSLITDTQYFGPGTRLTVL.

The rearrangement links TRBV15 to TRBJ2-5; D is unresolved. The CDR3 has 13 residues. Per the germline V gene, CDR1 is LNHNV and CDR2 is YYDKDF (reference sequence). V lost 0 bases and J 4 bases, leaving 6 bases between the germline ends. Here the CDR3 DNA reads TGTGCCACCAGCAGAGATCGAGGAGAGACCCAGTACTTC. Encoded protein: CATSRDRGETQYF.

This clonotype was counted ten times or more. Here the CDR3 DNA reads TGTGCCAGCAGCCACACAGATACGCAGTATTTT. Translated, it gives CASSHTDTQYF. The chain employs TRBV7-9 and TRBJ2-3; D not resolved. In germline, CDR1 is SEHNR, CDR2 FQNEAQ (reference sequence). V was shortened by 5 bases and J by 2 bases, with 2 bases between the two germline ends. CDR3 size: 11 residues.